The following is a T cell receptor beta chain sequence with its context. The sample is drawn from a study of radiotherapy plus CTLA-4 blockade in lung cancer. Here immunoSEQ multiplex PCR was the method, and the copy in TCRdb shows in-frame clones only, minus some. Here the sample spans approximately 60,000 clones, 70% to 85% being singletons. The V end lost 4 bases, the J end lost 8 bases, and 17 bases lay between the germline ends. The germline V gene has CDR1 SQVTM and CDR2 ANQGSEA. CDR3 size: 13 residues. This TCR derives from a human donor with non-small cell lung cancer who had a complete response to radiotherapy plus ipilimumab. The chain employs TRBV29-1 and TRBJ1-1; D unresolved. Source: peripheral blood, taken from a patient treated with radiotherapy plus ipilimumab. The CDR3 region is CSVVTKRTQEAFF. CDR3 nucleotides: TGCAGCGTTGTGACTAAGCGGACCCAGGAAGCTTTCTTT.